Below, one TCR beta chain is given with its context. This CDR3 has 13 amino acids. Trimming cost V 6 bases and J 2 bases, with 8 bases left between them. Germline V gene data show CDR1 as WSHSY and CDR2 as SAAADI. This entry belongs to a study of T cell changes during pregnancy in multiple sclerosis. Sequencing was performed with immunoSEQ multiplex PCR; in TCRdb, only in-frame clones are kept and a portion is missing. The data hold roughly 39,000 clones, with around 90% observed a single time. The TCR was taken from a female donor in good health, enrolled as a control in a pregnancy study. This chain links TRBV10-2 with TRBJ2-4; a weak D match, TRBD2 (6 bases). Sequencing was performed on CD4+ T cells from peripheral blood mononuclear cells, taken after pregnancy. Here the CDR3 reads CASRGDSKNIQYF. The CDR3 nucleotides read TGCGCCAGCAGGGGGGACTCCAAAAACATTCAGTACTTC.